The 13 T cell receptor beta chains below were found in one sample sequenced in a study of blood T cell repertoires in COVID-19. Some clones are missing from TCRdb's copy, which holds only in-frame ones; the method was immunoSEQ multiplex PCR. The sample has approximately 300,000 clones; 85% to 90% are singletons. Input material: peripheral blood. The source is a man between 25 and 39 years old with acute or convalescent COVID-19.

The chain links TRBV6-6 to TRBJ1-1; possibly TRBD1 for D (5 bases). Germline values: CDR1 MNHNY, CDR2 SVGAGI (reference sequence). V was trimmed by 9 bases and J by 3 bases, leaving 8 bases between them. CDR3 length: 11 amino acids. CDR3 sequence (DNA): TGTGCCAGTCAGGGATACACTGAAGCTTTCTTT. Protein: CASQGYTEAFF.

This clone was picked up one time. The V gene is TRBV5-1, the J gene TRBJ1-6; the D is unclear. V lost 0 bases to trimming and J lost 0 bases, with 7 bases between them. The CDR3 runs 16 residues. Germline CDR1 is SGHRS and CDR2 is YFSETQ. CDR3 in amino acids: CASSLAGSSYNSPLHF. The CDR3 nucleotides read TGCGCCAGCAGCTTGGCGGGGAGCTCCTATAATTCACCCCTCCACTTT.

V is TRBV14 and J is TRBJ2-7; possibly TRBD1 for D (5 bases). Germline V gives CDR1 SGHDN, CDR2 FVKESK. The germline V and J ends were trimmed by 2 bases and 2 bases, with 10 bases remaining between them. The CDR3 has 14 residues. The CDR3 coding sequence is TGTGCCAGCAGCCAAAGGGGTCAAACCTACGAGCAGTACTTC. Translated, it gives CASSQRGQTYEQYF.

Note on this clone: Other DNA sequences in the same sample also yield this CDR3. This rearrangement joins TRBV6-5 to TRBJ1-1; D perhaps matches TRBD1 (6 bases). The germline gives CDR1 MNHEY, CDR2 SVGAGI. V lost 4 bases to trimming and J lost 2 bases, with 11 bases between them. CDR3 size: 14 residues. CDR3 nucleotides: TGTGCCAGCAGTTGGGGACAAGCAAACACTGAAGCTTTCTTT. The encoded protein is CASSWGQANTEAFF.

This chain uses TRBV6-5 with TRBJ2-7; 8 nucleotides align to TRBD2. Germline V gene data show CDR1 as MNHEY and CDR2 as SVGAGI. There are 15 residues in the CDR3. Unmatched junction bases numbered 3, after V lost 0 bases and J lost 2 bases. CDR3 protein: CASSYSIGRAYEQYF. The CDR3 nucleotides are TGTGCCAGCAGTTACTCGATCGGGAGGGCCTACGAGCAGTACTTC.

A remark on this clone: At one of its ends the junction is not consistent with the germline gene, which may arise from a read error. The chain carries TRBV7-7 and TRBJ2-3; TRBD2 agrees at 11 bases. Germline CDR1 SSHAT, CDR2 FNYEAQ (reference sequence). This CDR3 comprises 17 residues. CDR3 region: CASSPLAGDKRTDTQYF. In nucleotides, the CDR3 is TGTGCTAGCAGCCCACTAGCGGGAGACAAGAGGACAGATACGCAGTATTTT. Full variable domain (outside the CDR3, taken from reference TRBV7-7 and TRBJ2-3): GAGVSQSPRYKVTKRGQDVTLRCDPISSHATLYWYQQALGQGPEFLTYFNYEAQPDKSGLPSDRFSAERPEGSISTLTIQRTEQRDSAMYRCASSPLAGDKRTDTQYFGPGTRLTVL.

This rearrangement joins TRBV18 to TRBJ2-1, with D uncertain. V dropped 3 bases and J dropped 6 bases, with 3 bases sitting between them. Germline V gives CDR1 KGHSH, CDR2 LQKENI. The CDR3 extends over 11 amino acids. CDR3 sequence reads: CASSPLNEQFF. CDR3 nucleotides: TGTGCCAGCTCACCTCTCAATGAGCAGTTCTTC.

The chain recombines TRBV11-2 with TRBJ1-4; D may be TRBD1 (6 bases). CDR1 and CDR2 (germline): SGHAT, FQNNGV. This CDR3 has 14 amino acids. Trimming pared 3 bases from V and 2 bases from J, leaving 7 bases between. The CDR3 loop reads CASSLQGTNEKLFF. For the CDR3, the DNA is TGTGCCAGCAGCTTGCAGGGGACTAATGAAAAACTGTTTTTT.

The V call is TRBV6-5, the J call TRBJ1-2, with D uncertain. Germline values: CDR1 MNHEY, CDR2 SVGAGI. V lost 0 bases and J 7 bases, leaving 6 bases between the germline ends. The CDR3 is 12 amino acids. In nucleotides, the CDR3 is TGTGCCAGCAGTTACTCACGGGTTGGCTACACCTTC. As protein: CASSYSRVGYTF.

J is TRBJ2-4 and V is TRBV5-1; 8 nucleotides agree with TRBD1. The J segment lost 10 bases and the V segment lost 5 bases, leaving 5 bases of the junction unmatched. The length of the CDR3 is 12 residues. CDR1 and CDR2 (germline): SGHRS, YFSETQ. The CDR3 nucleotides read TGCGCCAGCAGAGGGACAGGTGGTATTCAGTACTTC. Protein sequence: CASRGTGGIQYF.

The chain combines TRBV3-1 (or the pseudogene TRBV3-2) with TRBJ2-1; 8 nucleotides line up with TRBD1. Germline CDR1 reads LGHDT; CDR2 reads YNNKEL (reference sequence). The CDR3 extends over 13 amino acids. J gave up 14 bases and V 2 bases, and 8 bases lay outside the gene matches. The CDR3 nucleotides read TGTGCCAGCAGCCAAACCCTTCAGGGGGCGAAGTTCTTC. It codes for CASSQTLQGAKFF.

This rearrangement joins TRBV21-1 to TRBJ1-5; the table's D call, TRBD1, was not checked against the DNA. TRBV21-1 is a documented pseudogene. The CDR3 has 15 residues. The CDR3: CASRTQGMSNQPQHF. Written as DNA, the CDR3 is TGTGCCAGCAGGACACAGGGGATGAGCAATCAGCCCCAGCATTTT.

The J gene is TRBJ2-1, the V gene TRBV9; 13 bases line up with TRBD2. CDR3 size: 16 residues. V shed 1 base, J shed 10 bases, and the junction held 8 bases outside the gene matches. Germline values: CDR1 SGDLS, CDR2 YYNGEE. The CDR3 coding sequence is TGTGCCAGCAGCGTAATTGGACTAGCGGGAGTAGGGGAGCAGTTCTTC. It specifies CASSVIGLAGVGEQFF.